The rows below give T cell receptor beta chains drawn from one sample of a study of response to subunit inactivated influenza vaccine. MiXCR, run by TCRdb on the RT-PCR reads, gives a single entry per CDR3 protein. Here the sample spans more than 450,000 distinct CDR3 sequences, around 10% being singletons. The data were also submitted as part of a second study, on T cells expressing NK-cell markers.

The sequencing here drew on PBMCs from blood, taken on the day of vaccination. All receptors come from a man in his fifties or sixties who received an inactivated influenza vaccine. Each CDR3 is given with its conserved first and last residue. D genes are given only for firm matches. Not every row has a clone size; where given, it reads once, few, many or a size class.

j_call,d_call,v_call,clone_size,cdr3_aa,cdr3_nt
TRBJ2-5,TRBD1,TRBV5-1,.,CASRGTGSFQETQYF,TGCGCCAGCCGCGGGACAGGGAGCTTCCAAGAGACCCAGTACTTC
TRBJ2-1,.,TRBV24-1,.,CATSDSDYRYVQFF,TGTGCCACCAGTGATTCAGATTACCGATATGTGCAGTTCTTC
TRBJ2-6,.,TRBV9,.,CASSVGQGVAGANVLTF,TGTGCCAGCAGCGTAGGGCAGGGTGTCGCTGGGGCCAACGTCCTGACTTTC
TRBJ2-7,.,TRBV6-1,.,CASSELLTISYEQYF,TGTGCCAGCAGTGAATTGCTAACTATCTCCTACGAGCAGTACTTC
TRBJ2-2,.,TRBV28,.,CASSPTLALRGAPGELFF,TGTGCCAGCAGTCCCACTCTGGCATTACGGGGGGCGCCCGGGGAGCTGTTTTTT
TRBJ2-1,.,TRBV18,.,CASSPLLVGTYNEQFF,TGTGCCAGCTCACCACTCCTAGTAGGGACCTACAATGAGCAGTTCTTC
TRBJ2-7,.,TRBV7-6,few,CASSLGSTVYEQYF,TGTGCCAGCAGCTTAGGTAGTACGGTCTACGAGCAGTACTTC
TRBJ1-1,.,TRBV4-2,few,CASSLTGLGLNTEAFF,TGTGCCAGCAGCCTGACCGGCCTCGGCCTGAACACTGAAGCTTTCTTT
TRBJ1-5,.,TRBV20-1,many,CSARGGLTDQPQHF,TGCAGTGCTCGCGGGGGACTAACCGATCAGCCCCAGCATTTT
TRBJ1-1,.,TRBV12-3/TRBV12-4,few,CASSLAQQAFF,TGTGCCAGCAGTTTGGCTCAGCAAGCTTTCTTT
TRBJ1-1,.,TRBV20-1,few,CSARDLGDGTEAFF,TGCAGTGCTAGAGATCTGGGGGACGGCACTGAAGCTTTCTTT